The 4 T cell receptor beta chains below come from one sample, sequenced in a study of CD8 T cell repertoires and HIV-1 epitope variants. The assay was immunoSEQ multiplex PCR, and TCRdb's table has in-frame clones only and misses some. In the table there are roughly 5,000 clones, 50% to 80% of which are singletons. These receptors have no known antigen. Sequences were obtained from cultured CD8+ T cells derived from PBMCs. The receptors here all came from a male donor with HIV.

The V call is TRBV19, the J call TRBJ1-5; perhaps TRBD1 as D (5 bases). V was trimmed by 4 bases and J by 7 bases, leaving 17 bases between them. This CDR3 is built from 15 residues. Germline V gene data show CDR1 as LNHDA and CDR2 as SQIVND (reference sequence). CDR3 amino acids: CASSTRQGVGQPQHF. As DNA, the CDR3 is TGTGCCAGTAGTACAAGGCAAGGGGTTGGGCAGCCCCAGCATTTT.

The chain links TRBV2 to TRBJ2-5; D is uncertain. Germline V gene sequence: CDR1 SNHLY, CDR2 FYNNEI. CDR3 length equals 13 residues. Trimming shortened V by 2 bases and J by 2 bases, and 6 bases separated the two germline ends. The CDR3 bases are TGTGCCAGCAGTGAAAGGGTACAAGAGACCCAGTACTTC. It is translated as CASSERVQETQYF. The full variable domain, in which reference TRBV2 and TRBJ2-5 provide the parts outside the CDR3, is EPEVTQTPSHQVTQMGQEVILRCVPISNHLYFYWYRQILGQKVEFLVSFYNNEISEKSEIFDDQFSVERPDGSNFTLKIRSTKLEDSAMYFCASSERVQETQYFGPGTRLLVL.

This chain joins TRBV7-3 and TRBJ2-3, with 16 bases matching TRBD2. The CDR3 runs 16 residues. Germline CDR1 reads SGHTA; CDR2 reads FQGTGA. The V segment lost 5 bases and the J segment 4 bases; nucleotides outside the gene matches: 3. The CDR3 DNA reads TGTGCCAGCAGCGGCGGGACTAGCGGGGGGGCAGATACGCAGTATTTT. Encoded protein: CASSGGTSGGADTQYF. The whole variable domain, remainder taken from reference TRBV7-3 and TRBJ2-3, is GAGVSQTPSNKVTEKGKYVELRCDPISGHTALYWYRQSLGQGPEFLIYFQGTGAADDSGLPNDRFFAVRPEGSVSTLKIQRTERGDSAVYLCASSGGTSGGADTQYFGPGTRLTVL.

Of note for this clone: The identical CDR3 is also encoded by other nucleotide sequences in the sample. The genes are TRBV19 and TRBJ2-7, with TRBD1 matching 10 bases. Trimming took 7 bases from V and 3 from J; bases not matched to a gene: 9. The CDR3 is 15 amino acids. Germline assignment: CDR1 LNHDA and CDR2 SQIVND (reference sequence). The CDR3 DNA reads TGTGCCAGTACCAAAACCGGACAGGGGGGCTACGAGCAGTACTTC. Its translation is CASTKTGQGGYEQYF.